This TCR beta chain was sequenced for a study of T cell repertoires in cytomegalovirus infection. Study overall: Selection of CMV epitopes for the study included recently identified HLA-C-restricted and well-studied HLA-B-restricted ones. In public TCR beta signatures, there were indications of both CMV infection and matching HLA type.

Regarding the study as a whole: The study found HLA-C-restricted CMV-specific TCR beta clonotypes dominating the ex vivo response. Cumulative frequency of public TCR beta families picked out carriers of CMV plus the relevant HLA.

In TCRdb, the reads were re-called with MiXCR into one record per CDR3 protein. This table has hundreds of thousands of distinct CDR3 sequences, about 33% appearing once. Remarks on this clonotype: Its target is not known. At one boundary the junction diverges from the germline segment, which might be a read error.

The CDR3 runs 16 residues. CDR1 MNHEY and CDR2 SMNVEV come from the germline V gene (reference sequence). The sample here was cultured CD8+ T cells from PBMCs, taken from culture after CMV antigen stimulation. The TCR originated in a human donor in good health (CMV status not recorded). Some clones in this sample may be carry-over from other donors' samples. The chain recombines TRBV27 with TRBJ2-1, with TRBD1 as a possible D gene (6 bases). This chain's CDR3 is CTSSSDWDNAYNEQFF. In DNA, the CDR3 is TGTACCAGCAGCTCGGACTGGGACAACGCCTACAATGAGCAGTTCTTC.